What follows is one TCR beta chain and its context. The antigen is undetermined. This record belongs to a study of T cell responses to AZD1222 COVID-19 vaccine. The study's findings and limits: Repertoires were sampled only after the peak T cell response. Regions 160-218 and 743-854 dominated among vaccine-associated CD4 TCRs spanning spike.

Profiling relied on immunoSEQ multiplex PCR, and the TCRdb table lists in-frame clones only, not all of them. The sample lists around 110,000 clones, roughly nine tenths occurring once. Germline V lookup: CDR1 LGHNT, CDR2 FRNRAP. The CDR3 is made up of 14 amino acids. V dropped 0 bases and J dropped 7 bases, with 12 bases sitting between them. The clonotype was recovered from an adult in good health. V and J are TRBV12-5 and TRBJ1-2; D gene uncertain. Material: peripheral blood, obtained on day 0 of AZD1222 vaccination. CDR3 in amino acids: CASGLVNRWTGYTF. Written as DNA, the CDR3 is TGTGCTAGTGGTTTGGTAAACAGATGGACTGGCTACACCTTC.